This is a list of T cell receptor beta chains from one sample in a study of T cells in Graves' hyperthyroidism and ophthalmopathy. TCRdb itself ran the multiplex PCR reads through MiXCR, one entry per CDR3 protein. This table has 300,000 to 400,000 distinct CDR3 sequences, roughly an eighth appearing once. Specimen: blood. The receptors here all came from a woman between 18 and 30 years old with Graves' hyperthyroidism. CDR3s include the opening cysteine and the closing phenylalanine or tryptophan. Each record gives: J gene, V gene, D gene, clone size, CDR3 protein, CDR3 DNA. D genes are given only for firm matches. Expanded clones get a size class; other rows say once, few or many, or leave the size out.

J: TRBJ2-3
V: TRBV6-6
D: -
size: -
CDR3: CASSYFSDGDTQYF
DNA: TGTGCCAGCAGTTACTTTTCTGATGGGGATACGCAGTATTTT

J: TRBJ2-3
V: TRBV4-3
D: -
size: few
CDR3: CASSHPMGGVDTQYF
DNA: TGCGCCAGCAGCCATCCGATGGGGGGTGTGGATACGCAGTATTTT

J: TRBJ1-1
V: TRBV6-1
D: -
size: many
CDR3: CASSEGTANIEAFF
DNA: TGTGCCAGCAGTGAAGGGACAGCGAACATTGAAGCTTTCTTT

J: TRBJ2-5
V: TRBV7-9
D: -
size: many
CDR3: CASSPPGGAETQYF
DNA: TGTGCCAGCAGCCCCCCCGGCGGGGCGGAGACCCAGTACTTC

J: TRBJ2-7
V: TRBV20-1
D: TRBD1
size: many
CDR3: CSATTGGKNEQYF
DNA: TGCAGTGCTACGACAGGGGGTAAGAACGAGCAGTACTTC

J: TRBJ2-5
V: TRBV5-6
D: TRBD2
size: many
CDR3: CASSLGRDYGVTQYF
DNA: TGTGCCAGCAGCTTGGGACGGGACTACGGGGTGACCCAGTACTTC

J: TRBJ1-6
V: TRBV6-1
D: -
size: many
CDR3: CASSYSEGVNSPLHF
DNA: TGTGCCAGCAGTTATTCCGAGGGTGTTAATTCACCCCTCCACTTT

J: TRBJ2-1
V: TRBV20-1
D: -
size: many
CDR3: CSAIAGEQFF
DNA: TGCAGTGCTATCGCTGGTGAGCAGTTCTTC

J: TRBJ2-2
V: TRBV4-2
D: TRBD1
size: few
CDR3: CASSRGQDTGELFF
DNA: TGTGCCAGCAGCCGCGGACAGGACACCGGGGAGCTGTTTTTT

J: TRBJ2-5
V: TRBV7-3
D: -
size: many
CDR3: CASSLGGRVETQYF
DNA: TGTGCCAGCAGCTTAGGGGGGCGGGTAGAGACCCAGTACTTC

J: TRBJ2-7
V: TRBV10-2
D: -
size: many
CDR3: CASSETTGYEQYF
DNA: TGCGCCAGCAGTGAGACGACAGGATACGAGCAGTACTTC

J: TRBJ2-1
V: TRBV5-6
D: -
size: -
CDR3: CASSPEGDMGDNEQFF
DNA: TGTGCCAGCAGTCCCGAGGGGGATATGGGAGACAATGAGCAGTTCTTC

J: TRBJ2-6
V: TRBV6-1
D: -
size: many
CDR3: CASSEAGISSGANVLTF
DNA: TGTGCCAGCAGTGAAGCGGGCATAAGCTCTGGGGCCAACGTCCTGACTTTC

J: TRBJ1-1
V: TRBV30
D: TRBD1
size: many
CDR3: CAWSGDRGSLAFF
DNA: TGTGCCTGGAGCGGCGACAGGGGGTCGCTAGCTTTCTTT

J: TRBJ2-7
V: TRBV9
D: TRBD2
size: few
CDR3: CASSARTSGPYEQYF
DNA: TGTGCCAGCAGCGCCCGGACTAGCGGACCCTACGAGCAGTACTTC

J: TRBJ2-1
V: TRBV7-7
D: -
size: few
CDR3: CASSSRMGDEQFF
DNA: TGTGCTAGCAGCTCCCGGATGGGGGATGAGCAGTTCTTC

J: TRBJ2-3
V: TRBV12-5
D: TRBD2
size: -
CDR3: CASGLGLAGGVDTQCF
DNA: TGTGCTAGTGGTTTGGGACTAGCGGGGGGAGTAGATACGCAGTGTTTT

J: TRBJ1-5
V: TRBV28
D: -
size: many
CDR3: CASSSDYSNQPQHF
DNA: TGTGCCAGCAGTTCAGACTATAGCAATCAGCCCCAGCATTTT

J: TRBJ2-5
V: TRBV28
D: -
size: many
CDR3: CASSLGGWETQYF
DNA: TGTGCCAGCAGTTTAGGAGGGTGGGAGACCCAGTACTTC

J: TRBJ2-1
V: TRBV28
D: -
size: many
CDR3: CASRGRYAGSSYNEQFF
DNA: TGTGCCAGCAGGGGACGTTATGCCGGGAGCTCCTACAATGAGCAGTTCTTC

J: TRBJ2-3
V: TRBV7-2
D: -
size: many
CDR3: CASRSPSTDTQYF
DNA: TGTGCCAGCAGATCCCCCAGTACCGATACGCAGTATTTT

J: TRBJ1-6
V: TRBV2
D: -
size: many
CDR3: CASSTTGRYSPLHF
DNA: TGTGCCAGCAGTACCACCGGGAGGTATTCACCCCTCCACTTT

J: TRBJ2-7
V: TRBV11-2
D: -
size: many
CDR3: CASSLTEYYEQYF
DNA: TGTGCCAGCAGCTTGACAGAATACTACGAGCAGTACTTC

J: TRBJ1-4
V: TRBV19
D: -
size: many
CDR3: CASSRDLAEKLFF
DNA: TGTGCCAGTAGCAGGGACTTGGCGGAAAAACTGTTTTTT

J: TRBJ1-1
V: TRBV9
D: -
size: many
CDR3: CASSVAGHTEAFF
DNA: TGTGCCAGCAGCGTAGCGGGGCACACTGAAGCTTTCTTT

J: TRBJ2-5
V: TRBV20-1
D: TRBD2
size: many
CDR3: CSASEASGGQYF
DNA: TGCAGTGCTAGCGAGGCTAGCGGGGGTCAGTACTTC

J: TRBJ2-7
V: TRBV7-3
D: -
size: many
CDR3: CASSPRALAFFSYEQYF
DNA: TGTGCCAGCAGCCCCAGGGCTCTAGCGTTCTTCTCCTACGAGCAGTACTTC